This record concerns one T cell receptor beta chain sequence. No antigen is known for it. The data are from a study of response to subunit inactivated influenza vaccine. Study-wide findings and caveats: Each seasonal influenza vaccination recruits few new T cells, the authors suggested.

TCRdb reprocessed the RT-PCR reads with MiXCR, giving one entry per CDR3 protein. Found here are around 790,000 distinct CDR3 sequences, roughly 20% of them singletons; the top ten hold around 9.6%. The germline V gene encodes CDR1 SGHVS and CDR2 FQNEAQ. This CDR3 has 16 amino acids. The V segment lost 2 bases and the J segment 1 base; nucleotides outside the gene matches: 3. The chain employs TRBV7-8 and TRBJ2-2; 8 nucleotides match TRBD1. The receptor comes from a man aged 50-59 years who received an inactivated influenza vaccine. The input for sequencing was PBMCs from blood, taken roughly 5 days after vaccination. The CDR3 loop is CASSLPTGGNTGELFF. The CDR3 nucleotides read TGTGCCAGCAGCTTACCCACAGGGGGGAACACCGGGGAGCTGTTTTTT.